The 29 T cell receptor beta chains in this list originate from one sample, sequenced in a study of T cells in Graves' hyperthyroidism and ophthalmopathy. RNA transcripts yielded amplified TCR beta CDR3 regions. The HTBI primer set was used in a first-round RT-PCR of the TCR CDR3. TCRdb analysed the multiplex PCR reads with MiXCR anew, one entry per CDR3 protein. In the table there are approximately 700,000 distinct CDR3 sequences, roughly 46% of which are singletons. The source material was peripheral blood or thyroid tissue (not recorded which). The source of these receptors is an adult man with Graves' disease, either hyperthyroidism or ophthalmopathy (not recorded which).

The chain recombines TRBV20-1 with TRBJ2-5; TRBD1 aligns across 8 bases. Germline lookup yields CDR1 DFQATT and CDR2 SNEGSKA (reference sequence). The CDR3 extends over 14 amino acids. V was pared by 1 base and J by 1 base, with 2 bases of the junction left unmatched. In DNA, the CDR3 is TGCAGTGCTAGAGGCACAGGGGGCCAAGAGACCCAGTACTTC. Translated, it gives CSARGTGGQETQYF.

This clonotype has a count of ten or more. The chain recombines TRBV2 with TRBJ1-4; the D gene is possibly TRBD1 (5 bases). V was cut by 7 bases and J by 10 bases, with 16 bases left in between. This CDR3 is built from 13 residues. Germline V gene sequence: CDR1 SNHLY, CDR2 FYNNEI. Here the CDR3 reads CASKTGGDGKLFF. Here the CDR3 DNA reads TGTGCCAGCAAAACGGGAGGGGACGGAAAACTGTTTTTT.

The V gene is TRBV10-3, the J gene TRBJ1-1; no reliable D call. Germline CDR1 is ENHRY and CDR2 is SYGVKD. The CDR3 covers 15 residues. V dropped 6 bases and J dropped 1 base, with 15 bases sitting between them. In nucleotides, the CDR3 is TGTGCCATCAGGGCCCAGTGGGTTGGGAACACTGAAGCTTTCTTT. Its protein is CAIRAQWVGNTEAFF.

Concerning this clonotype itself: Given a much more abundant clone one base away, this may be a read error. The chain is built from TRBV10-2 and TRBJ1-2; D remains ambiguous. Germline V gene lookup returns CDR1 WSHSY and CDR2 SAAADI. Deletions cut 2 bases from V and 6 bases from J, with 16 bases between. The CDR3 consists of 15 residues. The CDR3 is CASSEPGGFGHGYTF. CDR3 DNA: TGCGCCAGCAGTGAGCCTGGAGGGTTCGGCCATGGCTACACCTTC.

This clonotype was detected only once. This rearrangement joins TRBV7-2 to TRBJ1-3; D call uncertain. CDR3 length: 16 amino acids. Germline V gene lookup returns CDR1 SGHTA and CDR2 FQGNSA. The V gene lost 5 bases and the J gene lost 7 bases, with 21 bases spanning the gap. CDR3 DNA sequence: TGTGCCAGCAGCAAGGACGGTCTCCTTGCCGGGAACACCATATATTTT. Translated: CASSKDGLLAGNTIYF. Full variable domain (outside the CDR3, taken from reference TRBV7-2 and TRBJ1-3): GAGVSQSPSNKVTEKGKDVELRCDPISGHTALYWYRQSLGQGLEFLIYFQGNSAPDKSGLPSDRFSAERTGGSVSTLTIQRTQQEDSAVYLCASSKDGLLAGNTIYFGEGSWLTVV.

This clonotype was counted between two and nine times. CDR3 amino acids: CASSESDRGSYEQYF. CDR3 coding DNA: TGCGCCAGCAGTGAGTCGGACAGGGGATCCTACGAGCAGTACTTC. This chain connects TRBV10-1 to TRBJ2-7; 9 bases match TRBD1. Trimming cost V 0 bases and J 1 base; bases outside gene matches: 1. CDR3 length: 15 amino acids. Germline CDR1 and CDR2: WNHNN and SYGVQD (reference sequence).

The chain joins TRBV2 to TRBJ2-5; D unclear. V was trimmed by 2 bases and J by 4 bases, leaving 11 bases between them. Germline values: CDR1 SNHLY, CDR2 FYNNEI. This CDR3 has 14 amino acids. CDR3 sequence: CASSESRAGETQYF. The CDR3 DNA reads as TGTGCCAGCAGTGAATCACGGGCTGGAGAGACCCAGTACTTC.

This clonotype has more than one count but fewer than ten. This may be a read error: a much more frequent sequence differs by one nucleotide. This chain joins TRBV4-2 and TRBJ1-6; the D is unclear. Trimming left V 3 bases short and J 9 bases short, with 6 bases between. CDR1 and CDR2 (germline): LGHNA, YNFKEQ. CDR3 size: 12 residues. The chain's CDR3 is CASSHNSSPLHF. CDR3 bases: TGTGCCAGCAGCCATAATAGTTCACCCCTCCACTTT.

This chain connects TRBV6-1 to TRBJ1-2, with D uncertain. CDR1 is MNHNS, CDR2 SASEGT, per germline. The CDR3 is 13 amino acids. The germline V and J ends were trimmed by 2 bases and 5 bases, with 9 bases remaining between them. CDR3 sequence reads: CASSERRLYGYTF. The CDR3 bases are TGTGCCAGCAGTGAACGCAGGTTATATGGCTACACCTTC.

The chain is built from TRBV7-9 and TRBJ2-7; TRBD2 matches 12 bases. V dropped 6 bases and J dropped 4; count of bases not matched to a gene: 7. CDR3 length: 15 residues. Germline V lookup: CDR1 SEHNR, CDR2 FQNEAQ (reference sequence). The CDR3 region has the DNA TGTGCCAGCAGACCAGAGACTAGCGGGGGTTACGAGCAGTACTTC. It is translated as CASRPETSGGYEQYF.

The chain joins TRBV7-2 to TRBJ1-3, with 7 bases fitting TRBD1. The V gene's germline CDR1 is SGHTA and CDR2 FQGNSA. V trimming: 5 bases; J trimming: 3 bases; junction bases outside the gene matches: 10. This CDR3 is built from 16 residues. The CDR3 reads CASSTQLQGFGNTIYF. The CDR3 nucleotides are TGTGCCAGCAGCACGCAGCTACAGGGGTTTGGAAACACCATATATTTT.

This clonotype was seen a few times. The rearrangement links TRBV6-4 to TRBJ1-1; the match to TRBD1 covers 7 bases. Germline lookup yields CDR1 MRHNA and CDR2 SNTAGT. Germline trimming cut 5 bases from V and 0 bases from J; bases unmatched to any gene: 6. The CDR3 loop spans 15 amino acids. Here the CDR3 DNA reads TGTGCCAGCAGTTACAGGGACAGCGTGAACACTGAAGCTTTCTTT. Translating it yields CASSYRDSVNTEAFF.

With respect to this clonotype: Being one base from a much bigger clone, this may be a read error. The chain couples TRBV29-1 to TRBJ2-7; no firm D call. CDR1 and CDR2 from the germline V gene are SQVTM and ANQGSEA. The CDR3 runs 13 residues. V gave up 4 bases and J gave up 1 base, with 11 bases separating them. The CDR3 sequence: CSVVRQASYEQYF. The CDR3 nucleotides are TGCAGCGTTGTGAGGCAGGCGTCCTACGAGCAGTACTTC.

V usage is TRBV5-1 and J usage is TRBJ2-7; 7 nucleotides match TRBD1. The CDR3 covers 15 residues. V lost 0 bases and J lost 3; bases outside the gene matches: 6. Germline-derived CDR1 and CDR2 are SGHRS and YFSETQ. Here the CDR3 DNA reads TGCGCCAGCAGCTTGGAAGGGGGCCTTATCTACGAGCAGTACTTC. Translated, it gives CASSLEGGLIYEQYF.

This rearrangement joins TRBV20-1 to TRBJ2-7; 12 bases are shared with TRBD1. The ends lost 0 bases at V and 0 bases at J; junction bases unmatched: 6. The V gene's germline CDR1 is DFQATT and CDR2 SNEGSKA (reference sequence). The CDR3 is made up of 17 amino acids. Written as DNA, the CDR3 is TGCAGTGCTAGAGATACTCGGGACAGGGGGCCCTCCTACGAGCAGTACTTC. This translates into CSARDTRDRGPSYEQYF.

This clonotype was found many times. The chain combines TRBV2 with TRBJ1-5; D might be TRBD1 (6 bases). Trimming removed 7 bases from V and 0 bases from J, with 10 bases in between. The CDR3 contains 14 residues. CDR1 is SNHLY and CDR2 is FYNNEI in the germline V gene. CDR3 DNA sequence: TGTGCCAGCAAGGGGGACTATAGCAATCAGCCCCAGCATTTT. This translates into CASKGDYSNQPQHF.

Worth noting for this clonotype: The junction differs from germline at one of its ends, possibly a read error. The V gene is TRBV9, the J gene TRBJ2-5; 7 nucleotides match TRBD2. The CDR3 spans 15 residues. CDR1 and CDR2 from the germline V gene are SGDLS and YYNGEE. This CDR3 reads CASSVETSRQGTQYF. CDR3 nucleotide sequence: TGTGCCAGCAGCGTAGAGACTAGCCGGCAAGGGACCCAGTACTTC.

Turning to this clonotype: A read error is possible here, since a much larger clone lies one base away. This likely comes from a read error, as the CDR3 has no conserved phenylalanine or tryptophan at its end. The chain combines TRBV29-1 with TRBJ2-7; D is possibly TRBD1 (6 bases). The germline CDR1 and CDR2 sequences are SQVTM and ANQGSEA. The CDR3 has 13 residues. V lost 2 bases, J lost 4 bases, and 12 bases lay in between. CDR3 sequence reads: CSVESGQRYEQYL. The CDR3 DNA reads TGCAGCGTTGAAAGCGGACAGCGATACGAGCAGTACCTC.

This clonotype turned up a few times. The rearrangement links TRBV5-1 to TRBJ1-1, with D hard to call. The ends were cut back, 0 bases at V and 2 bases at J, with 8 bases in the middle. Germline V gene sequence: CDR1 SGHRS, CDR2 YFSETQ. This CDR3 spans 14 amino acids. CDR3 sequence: CASSLGVRNTEAFF. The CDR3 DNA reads TGCGCCAGCAGCTTGGGGGTGAGAAACACTGAAGCTTTCTTT.

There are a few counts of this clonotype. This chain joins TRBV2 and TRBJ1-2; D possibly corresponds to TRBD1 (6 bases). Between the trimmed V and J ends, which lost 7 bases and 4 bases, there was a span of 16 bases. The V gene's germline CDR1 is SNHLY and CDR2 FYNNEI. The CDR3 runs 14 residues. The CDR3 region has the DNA TGTGCCAGCAATACCGGACAGCGAGTCTATGGCTACACCTTC. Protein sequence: CASNTGQRVYGYTF. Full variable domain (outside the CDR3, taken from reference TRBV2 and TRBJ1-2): EPEVTQTPSHQVTQMGQEVILRCVPISNHLYFYWYRQILGQKVEFLVSFYNNEISEKSEIFDDQFSVERPDGSNFTLKIRSTKLEDSAMYFCASNTGQRVYGYTFGSGTRLTVV.

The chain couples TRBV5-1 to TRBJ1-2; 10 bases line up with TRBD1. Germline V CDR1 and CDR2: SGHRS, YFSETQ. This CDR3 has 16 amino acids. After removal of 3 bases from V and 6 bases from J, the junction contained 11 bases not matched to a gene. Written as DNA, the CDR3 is TGCGCCAGCAGCTCAACCCCGGGACAGGGGAAGGATGGCTACACCTTC. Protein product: CASSSTPGQGKDGYTF.

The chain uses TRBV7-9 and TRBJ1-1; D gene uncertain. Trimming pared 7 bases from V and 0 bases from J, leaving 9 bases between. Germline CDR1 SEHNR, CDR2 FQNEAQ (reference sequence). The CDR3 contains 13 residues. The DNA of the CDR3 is TGTGCCAGCAAGGATACAGTGAACACTGAAGCTTTCTTT. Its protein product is CASKDTVNTEAFF.

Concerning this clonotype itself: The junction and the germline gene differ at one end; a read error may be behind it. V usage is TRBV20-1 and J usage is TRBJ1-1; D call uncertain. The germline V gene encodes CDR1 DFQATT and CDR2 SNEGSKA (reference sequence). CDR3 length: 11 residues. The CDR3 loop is CSARGSWGVVF. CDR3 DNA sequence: TGCAGTGCTAGAGGTTCGTGGGGAGTGGTCTTT.

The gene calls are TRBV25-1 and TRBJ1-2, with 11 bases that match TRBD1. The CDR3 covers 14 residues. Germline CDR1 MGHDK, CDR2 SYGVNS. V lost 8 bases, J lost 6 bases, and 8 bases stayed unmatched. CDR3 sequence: CASVRTGGVDGYTF. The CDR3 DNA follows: TGTGCCAGCGTTAGGACAGGGGGCGTTGATGGCTACACCTTC.

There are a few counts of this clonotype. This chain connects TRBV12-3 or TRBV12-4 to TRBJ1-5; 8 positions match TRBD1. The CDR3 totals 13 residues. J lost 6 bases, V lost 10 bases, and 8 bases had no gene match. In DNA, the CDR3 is TGTGCCACCAGCCAGGGGGCCGGTCAGCCCCAGCATTTT. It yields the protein CATSQGAGQPQHF.

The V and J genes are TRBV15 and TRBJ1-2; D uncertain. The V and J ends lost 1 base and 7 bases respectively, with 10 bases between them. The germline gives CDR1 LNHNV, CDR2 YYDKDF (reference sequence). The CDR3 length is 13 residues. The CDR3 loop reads CATSRGEGAGYTF. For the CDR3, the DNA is TGTGCCACCAGCAGAGGGGAGGGAGCTGGCTACACCTTC. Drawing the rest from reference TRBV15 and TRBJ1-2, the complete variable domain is DAMVIQNPRYQVTQFGKPVTLSCSQTLNHNVMYWYQQKSSQAPKLLFHYYDKDFNNEADTPDNFQSRRPNTSFCFLDIRSPGLGDTAMYLCATSRGEGAGYTFGSGTRLTVV.

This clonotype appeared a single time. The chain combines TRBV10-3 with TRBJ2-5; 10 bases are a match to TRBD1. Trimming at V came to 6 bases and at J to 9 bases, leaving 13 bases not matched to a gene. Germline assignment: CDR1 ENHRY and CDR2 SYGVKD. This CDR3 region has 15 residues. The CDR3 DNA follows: TGTGCCATCAGCCCGGACAGGGGGGACAATCAGCCCCAGTACTTC. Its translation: CAISPDRGDNQPQYF.

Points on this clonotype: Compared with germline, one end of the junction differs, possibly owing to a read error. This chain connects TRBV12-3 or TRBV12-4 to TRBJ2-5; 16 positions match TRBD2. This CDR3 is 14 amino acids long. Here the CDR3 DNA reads TGTGCCAGCAGCCCCATGGGACTAGCGGGAGGGCATTCGTTC. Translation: CASSPMGLAGGHSF.

CDR3 DNA sequence: TGTGCCAGCAGCCGACGGACAGGTAGTGGTAATAGCAATCAGCCCCAGCATTTT. Translation gives CASSRRTGSGNSNQPQHF. The gene calls are TRBV2 and TRBJ1-5, with 7 bases lining up with TRBD1. Germline values: CDR1 SNHLY, CDR2 FYNNEI. There are 18 residues in the CDR3. V lost 6 bases, J lost 0 bases, and 14 bases stayed unmatched.